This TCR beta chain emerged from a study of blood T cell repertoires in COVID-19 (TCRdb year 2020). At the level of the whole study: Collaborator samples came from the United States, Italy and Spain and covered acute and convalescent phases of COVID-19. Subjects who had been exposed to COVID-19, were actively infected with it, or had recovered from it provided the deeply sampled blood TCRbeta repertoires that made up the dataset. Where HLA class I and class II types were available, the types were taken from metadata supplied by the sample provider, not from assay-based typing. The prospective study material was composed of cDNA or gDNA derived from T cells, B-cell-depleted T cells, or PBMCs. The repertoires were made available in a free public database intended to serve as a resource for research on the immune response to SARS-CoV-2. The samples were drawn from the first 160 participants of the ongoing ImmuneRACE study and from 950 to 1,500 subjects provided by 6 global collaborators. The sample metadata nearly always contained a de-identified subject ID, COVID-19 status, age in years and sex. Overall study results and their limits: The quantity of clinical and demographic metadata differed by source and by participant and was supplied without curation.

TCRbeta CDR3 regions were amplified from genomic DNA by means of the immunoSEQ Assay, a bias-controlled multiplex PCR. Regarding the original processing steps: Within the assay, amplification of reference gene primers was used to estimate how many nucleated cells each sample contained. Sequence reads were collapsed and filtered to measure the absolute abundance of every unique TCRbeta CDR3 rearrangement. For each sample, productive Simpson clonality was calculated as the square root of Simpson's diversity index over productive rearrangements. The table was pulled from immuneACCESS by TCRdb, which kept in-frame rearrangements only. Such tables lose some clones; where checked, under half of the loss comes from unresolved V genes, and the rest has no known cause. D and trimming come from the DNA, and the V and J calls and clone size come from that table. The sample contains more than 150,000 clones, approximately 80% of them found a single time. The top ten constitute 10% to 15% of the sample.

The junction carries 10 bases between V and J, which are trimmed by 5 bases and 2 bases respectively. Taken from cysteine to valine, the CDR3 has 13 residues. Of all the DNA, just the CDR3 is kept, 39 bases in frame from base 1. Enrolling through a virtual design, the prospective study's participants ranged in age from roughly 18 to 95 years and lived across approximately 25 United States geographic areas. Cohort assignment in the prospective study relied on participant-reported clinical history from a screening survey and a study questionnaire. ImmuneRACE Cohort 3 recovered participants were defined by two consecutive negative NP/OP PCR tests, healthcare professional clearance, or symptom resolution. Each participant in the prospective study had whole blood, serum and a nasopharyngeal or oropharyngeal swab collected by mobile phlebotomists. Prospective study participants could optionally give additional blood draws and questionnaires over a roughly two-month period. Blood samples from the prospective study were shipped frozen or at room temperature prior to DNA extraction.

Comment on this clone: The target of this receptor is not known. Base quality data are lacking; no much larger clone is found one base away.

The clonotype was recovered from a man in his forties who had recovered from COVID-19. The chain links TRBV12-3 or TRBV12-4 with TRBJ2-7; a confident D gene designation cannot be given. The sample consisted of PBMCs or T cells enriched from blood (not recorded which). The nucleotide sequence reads TGTGCCAGCAGTGACTCCGCTACCTACGAGCAGTACGTC. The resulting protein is CASSDSATYEQYV.